Listed here are 9 T cell receptor beta chains from one sample, sequenced in a study of blood T cell repertoires in COVID-19. The protocol was immunoSEQ multiplex PCR, while the TCRdb copy is restricted to in-frame clones and leaves out a portion. The sample contains 250,000 to 350,000 clones, around nine tenths of which appear only once. The source material was peripheral blood. Every receptor here comes from a woman aged 40 to 50 who had recovered from COVID-19.

The gene calls are TRBV7-3 and TRBJ1-6, with a weak D call TRBD1 (5 bases). The CDR3 spans 14 residues. CDR1 is SGHTA and CDR2 is FQGTGA in the germline V gene. Trimming took off 5 bases at V and 7 bases at J, with 12 bases between the two ends. In DNA, the CDR3 is TGTGCCAGCAGCCGGACCGGGGGAAATTCACCCCTCCACTTT. Encoded protein: CASSRTGGNSPLHF.

This chain links TRBV28 with TRBJ1-4; the D gene is possibly TRBD1 (6 bases). V dropped 0 bases and J dropped 4 bases, with 6 bases sitting between them. This CDR3 is built from 14 residues. Germline V lookup: CDR1 MDHEN, CDR2 SYDVKM. CDR3 sequence reads: CASSLWDSNEKLFF. In DNA, the CDR3 is TGTGCCAGCAGTTTATGGGACAGTAATGAAAAACTGTTTTTT.

This CDR3 reads CASKTAAVNTEAFF. The CDR3 bases are TGTGCCAGCAAAACGGCGGCGGTGAACACTGAAGCTTTCTTT. The rearrangement joins TRBV7-2 to TRBJ1-1; D uncertain. Germline lookup yields CDR1 SGHTA and CDR2 FQGNSA. Deletions cut 7 bases from V and 0 bases from J, with 12 bases between. The CDR3 extends over 14 amino acids.

This chain joins TRBV24-1 and TRBJ2-5; the D gene is possibly TRBD1 (6 bases). The germline CDR1 and CDR2 sequences are KGHDR and SFDVKD. This CDR3 has 21 amino acids. The V gene lost 0 bases and the J gene lost 0 bases, with 25 bases spanning the gap. The CDR3 reads CATSDLRGSGQGWVYQETQYF. The CDR3 nucleotides read TGTGCCACCAGTGATTTGAGGGGGTCTGGGCAGGGGTGGGTCTACCAAGAGACCCAGTACTTC.

V usage is TRBV7-9 and J usage is TRBJ2-7; 7 nucleotides match TRBD1. Losses at the gene ends were 4 bases for V and 6 bases for J; bases not matched to a gene: 9. Looked up from germline, CDR1 is SEHNR and CDR2 is FQNEAQ (reference sequence). This CDR3 comprises 14 residues. CDR3 nucleotides: TGTGCCAGCAGCTCCCGACAGGGATCGGGCGAGCAGTACTTC. This codes for CASSSRQGSGEQYF.

V gene TRBV20-1 combines with J gene TRBJ2-4; D is undetermined. This CDR3 region has 15 residues. Germline lookup yields CDR1 DFQATT and CDR2 SNEGSKA (reference sequence). V dropped 3 bases and J dropped 1 base, with 13 bases sitting between them. CDR3 residues: CSASASGMAKNIQYF. Written as DNA, the CDR3 is TGCAGTGCTAGTGCTAGTGGCATGGCCAAAAACATTCAGTACTTC.

The chain is built from TRBV11-3 and TRBJ1-6, with D uncertain. Germline V gene lookup returns CDR1 SGHNT and CDR2 YENEEA. Trimming left V 0 bases short and J 9 bases short, with 6 bases between. The CDR3 is made up of 13 amino acids. The CDR3 loop is CASSLDSGSPLHF. For the CDR3, the DNA is TGTGCCAGCAGCTTAGACTCAGGTTCACCCCTCCACTTT.

This clone was seen only a few times. The rearrangement links TRBV2 to TRBJ1-1; TRBD1 agrees at 7 bases. Germline V lookup: CDR1 SNHLY, CDR2 FYNNEI. The CDR3 length is 13 residues. Losses at the gene ends were 8 bases for V and 7 bases for J; bases not matched to a gene: 10. The CDR3 bases are TGTGCCAGCTTGGGGGACAGCGGGGGTGAAGCTTTCTTT. The encoded protein is CASLGDSGGEAFF.

V is TRBV3-1 (or the pseudogene TRBV3-2) and J is TRBJ2-2, with TRBD1 identical over 9 bases. Trimming cost V 4 bases and J 7 bases; bases outside gene matches: 10. The CDR3 is 16 residues long. Germline V gene sequence: CDR1 LGHDT, CDR2 YNNKEL (reference sequence). CDR3 nucleotides: TGTGCCAGCAGCCCGACCGGGACAGGGAAAAGCGGGGAGCTGTTTTTT. Its translation: CASSPTGTGKSGELFF.